A single sample gave rise to the 23 T cell receptor beta chains below, sequenced in a study of T cell changes during pregnancy in multiple sclerosis. The table came from immunoSEQ multiplex PCR; TCRdb's copy has only in-frame clones and leaves some out. The sample comprises around 85,000 clones, 91% of which are singletons, and approximately 3.3% rests with the top ten. The material sequenced was PBMCs, taken in the first trimester of pregnancy. All receptors derive from a female donor in good health, serving as a control in a pregnancy study. Some clones in this sample may be carry-over from other donors' samples.

The chain's CDR3 is CASSPPGAGPLGETQYF. CDR3 nucleotide sequence: TGTGCCAGCAGTCCCCCCGGCGCAGGGCCCTTAGGAGAGACCCAGTACTTC. The chain couples TRBV28 to TRBJ2-5; tentatively, D is TRBD1 (5 bases). V was trimmed by 5 bases and J by 4 bases, leaving 23 bases between them. Germline lookup yields CDR1 MDHEN and CDR2 SYDVKM. CDR3 size: 17 residues.

V gene TRBV6-1 combines with J gene TRBJ1-2; maybe TRBD1 (6 bases). Germline lookup yields CDR1 MNHNS and CDR2 SASEGT. This CDR3 is built from 13 residues. V was cut by 5 bases and J by 4 bases, with 11 bases left in between. This CDR3 is CASSTTGIYGYTF. CDR3 bases: TGTGCCAGCAGTACCACAGGGATCTATGGCTACACCTTC.

The chain joins TRBV11-2 to TRBJ2-7, with D perhaps TRBD2 (5 bases). V was clipped by 0 bases and J by 3 bases, with 18 bases between them. Germline V gene sequence: CDR1 SGHAT, CDR2 FQNNGV. The CDR3 consists of 17 residues. The CDR3, as DNA: TGTGCCAGCAGCTTAGATCCCCTGGGGAGCGGTGACTACGAGCAGTACTTC. Protein sequence: CASSLDPLGSGDYEQYF.

The CDR3 DNA sequence: TGTGCCAGCAGACGACAGGGTCGGCAGCCCCAGCATTTT. Its protein is CASRRQGRQPQHF. This rearrangement joins TRBV28 to TRBJ1-5, with 7 bases fitting TRBD1. CDR3 length: 13 residues. CDR1 and CDR2 from the germline V gene are MDHEN and SYDVKM. V shed 6 bases, J shed 7 bases, and the junction held 6 bases outside the gene matches. Complete variable domain (other parts from reference TRBV28 and TRBJ1-5): DVKVTQSSRYLVKRTGEKVFLECVQDMDHENMFWYRQDPGLGLRLIYFSYDVKMKEKGDIPEGYSVSREKKERFSLILESASTNQTSMYLCASRRQGRQPQHFGDGTRLSIL.

The chain combines TRBV11-3 with TRBJ1-1; 11 nucleotides align to TRBD1. V lost 4 bases and J lost 11; bases outside the gene matches: 6. From germline, CDR1 is SGHNT and CDR2 YENEEA. The CDR3 loop spans 13 amino acids. The CDR3 DNA reads as TGTGCCAGCAGCTCCCGGACAGGGGGCTTGGCTTTCTTT. This codes for CASSSRTGGLAFF.

The CDR3 DNA sequence: TGTGCCAGTAGTATCGCAGGGGCTGAAGCTTTCTTT. It yields the protein CASSIAGAEAFF. The chain uses TRBV19 and TRBJ1-1; D is possibly TRBD1 (6 bases). The ends were cut back, 3 bases at V and 6 bases at J, with 8 bases in the middle. CDR3 length: 12 amino acids. Per germline, CDR1 LNHDA and CDR2 SQIVND (reference sequence). Full variable domain (rest looked up from reference TRBV19 and TRBJ1-1): DGGITQSPKYLFRKEGQNVTLSCEQNLNHDAMYWYRQDPGQGLRLIYYSQIVNDFQKGDIAEGYSVSREKKESFPLTVTSAQKNPTAFYLCASSIAGAEAFFGQGTRLTVV.

This chain uses TRBV5-1 with TRBJ2-1, with 10 bases that match TRBD2. Trimming cost V 1 base and J 0 bases; bases outside gene matches: 10. Germline V CDR1 and CDR2: SGHRS, YFSETQ. The CDR3 has 19 residues. In nucleotides, the CDR3 is TGCGCCAGCAGCTTGAGTAGGCTAGCGGGGGCCAACTCCTACAATGAGCAGTTCTTC. It yields the protein CASSLSRLAGANSYNEQFF.

The chain joins TRBV7-9 to TRBJ2-5; TRBD2 might be the D (5 bases). Germline CDR1 reads SEHNR; CDR2 reads FQNEAQ (reference sequence). The V end was cut by 5 bases, the J end by 1 base, with 11 bases between. This CDR3 is built from 14 residues. CDR3 in amino acids: CASSQMGSQETQYF. The DNA for the CDR3 is TGTGCCAGCAGCCAAATGGGGAGCCAAGAGACCCAGTACTTC.

V and J are TRBV5-1 and TRBJ2-7; D is possibly TRBD1 (6 bases). Per the germline V gene, CDR1 is SGHRS and CDR2 is YFSETQ. The CDR3 spans 13 residues. The germline V and J ends were trimmed by 0 bases and 7 bases, with 11 bases remaining between them. The CDR3 coding sequence is TGCGCCAGCAGCTTGGACAGGGTGAGTGAGCAGTACTTC. Its translation is CASSLDRVSEQYF. Together with reference TRBV5-1 and TRBJ2-7, the CDR3 gives the full variable domain: KAGVTQTPRYLIKTRGQQVTLSCSPISGHRSVSWYQQTPGQGLQFLFEYFSETQRNKGNFPGRFSGRQFSNSRSEMNVSTLELGDSALYLCASSLDRVSEQYFGPGTRLTVT.

The chain's CDR3 is CASSLGRAGGAPQHF. DNA for the CDR3: TGTGCCAGCAGCTTAGGGAGGGCAGGGGGCGCGCCCCAGCATTTT. This sequence joins TRBV7-8 and TRBJ1-5, with 8 bases fitting TRBD1. The CDR3 covers 15 residues. CDR1 and CDR2 from the germline V gene are SGHVS and FQNEAQ. The trim removed 1 base at V and 9 bases at J, leaving 8 bases unmatched.

The V call is TRBV19, the J call TRBJ1-5; 7 positions match TRBD1. The CDR3 has 16 residues. Germline CDR1 reads LNHDA; CDR2 reads SQIVND (reference sequence). J was trimmed by 0 bases and V by 6 bases; bases with no gene match: 8. CDR3 residues: CASRYRGDYSNQPQHF. The DNA for the CDR3 is TGTGCCAGTAGGTACAGGGGTGATTATAGCAATCAGCCCCAGCATTTT.

This clone has just a few counts. This sequence joins TRBV19 and TRBJ1-6; 7 bases are a match to TRBD1. The CDR3 contains 14 residues. CDR1 is LNHDA and CDR2 is SQIVND in the germline V gene (reference sequence). Trimming removed 4 bases from V and 7 bases from J; junction bases left unmatched: 4. This CDR3 is CASSKGAGNSPLHF. CDR3 nucleotide sequence: TGTGCCAGTAGTAAGGGGGCAGGGAATTCACCCCTCCACTTT.

V and J are TRBV19 and TRBJ2-7, with D uncertain. Germline V gene sequence: CDR1 LNHDA, CDR2 SQIVND (reference sequence). The V end was cut by 6 bases, the J end by 6 bases, with 12 bases between. The CDR3 contains 12 residues. CDR3 nucleotide sequence: TGTGCCAGTAGGGAAAGAGGTGGCGAGCAGTACTTC. Amino acid sequence: CASRERGGEQYF.

This chain connects TRBV4-2 to TRBJ2-1, with D perhaps matching TRBD2 (5 bases). The ends were cut back, 6 bases at V and 6 bases at J, with 12 bases in the middle. The V gene's germline CDR1 is LGHNA and CDR2 YNFKEQ. The CDR3 is 13 residues long. CDR3 in amino acids: CASRPTSSNEQFF. Written as DNA, the CDR3 is TGTGCCAGCAGGCCAACTAGTTCCAATGAGCAGTTCTTC.

The rearrangement joins TRBV7-9 to TRBJ2-2; no reliable D call. Per germline, CDR1 SEHNR and CDR2 FQNEAQ (reference sequence). The ends were cut back, 5 bases at V and 3 bases at J, with 10 bases in the middle. This CDR3 comprises 14 residues. The DNA of the CDR3 is TGTGCCAGCAGCCCCCATCATTACACCGGGGAGCTGTTTTTT. Protein: CASSPHHYTGELFF.

This chain connects TRBV7-3 to TRBJ1-6, with 7 nucleotides matching TRBD1. Germline-derived CDR1 and CDR2 are SGHTA and FQGTGA. V was pared by 0 bases and J by 6 bases, with 2 bases of the junction left unmatched. This CDR3 has 15 amino acids. CDR3 amino acids: CASSLTGGTNSPLHF. CDR3 in DNA: TGTGCCAGCAGCTTAACAGGGGGCACTAATTCACCCCTCCACTTT.

V and J are TRBV30 and TRBJ1-3; 9 bases fit TRBD1. V trimming: 1 base; J trimming: 8 bases; junction bases outside the gene matches: 9. The germline V gene encodes CDR1 GTSNPN and CDR2 SVGIG (reference sequence). CDR3 length: 15 residues. The CDR3 spells CAWSDTGGVRDTIYF. DNA of the CDR3: TGTGCCTGGAGTGATACAGGGGGCGTTAGGGACACCATATATTTT.

The chain is built from TRBV6-4 and TRBJ2-1; maybe TRBD1 (5 bases). CDR1 is MRHNA and CDR2 is SNTAGT in the germline V gene. V was pared by 0 bases and J by 10 bases, with 10 bases between. This CDR3 comprises 13 residues. CDR3 sequence: CASSDSLGREQFF. CDR3 coding DNA: TGTGCCAGCAGTGACTCACTGGGGCGCGAGCAGTTCTTC.

This rearrangement joins TRBV28 to TRBJ1-6; 10 nucleotides match TRBD1. After removal of 3 bases from V and 10 bases from J, the junction contained 18 bases not matched to a gene. The CDR3 sequence is 19 residues long. In germline, CDR1 is MDHEN, CDR2 SYDVKM. The CDR3 region is CASSFAPSRPGQGKSPLHF. The CDR3 nucleotides read TGTGCCAGCAGTTTCGCCCCGTCCCGACCGGGACAGGGGAAGTCACCCCTCCACTTT. The variable domain in full, completed from reference TRBV28 and TRBJ1-6, reads DVKVTQSSRYLVKRTGEKVFLECVQDMDHENMFWYRQDPGLGLRLIYFSYDVKMKEKGDIPEGYSVSREKKERFSLILESASTNQTSMYLCASSFAPSRPGQGKSPLHFGNGTRLTVT.

This clone has only a few counts. The chain carries TRBV18 and TRBJ1-2, with D possibly matching TRBD1 (5 bases). Deletions cut 3 bases from V and 0 bases from J, with 8 bases between. Germline CDR1 reads KGHSH; CDR2 reads LQKENI. The CDR3 loop spans 14 amino acids. The CDR3 is CASSPQGPNYGYTF. CDR3 DNA sequence: TGTGCCAGCTCACCGCAGGGCCCTAACTATGGCTACACCTTC.

CDR3 sequence (DNA): TGTGCCAGCTCACCAGCCGGCGGGAGCGGTGAGACCCAGTACTTC. It translates to CASSPAGGSGETQYF. The V and J genes are TRBV18 and TRBJ2-5, with TRBD2 matching over 7 bases. Per germline, CDR1 KGHSH and CDR2 LQKENI. The CDR3 consists of 15 residues. The V and J ends lost 2 bases and 5 bases, in that order; junction bases with no gene match: 8. The full variable domain, with the rest looked up from reference TRBV18 and TRBJ2-5, is NAGVMQNPRHLVRRRGQEARLRCSPMKGHSHVYWYRQLPEEGLKFMVYLQKENIIDESGMPKERFSAEFPKEGPSILRIQQVVRGDSAAYFCASSPAGGSGETQYFGPGTRLLVL.

The CDR3, as DNA: TGTGCCAGCAGCACCCCGATTCGTAGAGGCTCAGAGGAGCAGTACTTC. Translation: CASSTPIRRGSEEQYF. The chain is built from TRBV7-9 and TRBJ2-7; no clear D. This CDR3 is built from 16 residues. CDR1 is SEHNR, CDR2 FQNEAQ, per germline (reference sequence). The V gene lost 5 bases and the J gene lost 7 bases, with 24 bases spanning the gap.

This clone was picked up a small number of times. The rearrangement joins TRBV29-1 to TRBJ1-2, with a possible D match to TRBD1 (6 bases). Germline V gene data show CDR1 as SQVTM and CDR2 as ANQGSEA. CDR3 size: 12 residues. V lost 4 bases and J 4 bases, leaving 10 bases between the germline ends. Here the CDR3 reads CSVVQGSYGYTF. The CDR3 nucleotides are TGCAGCGTTGTACAGGGATCCTATGGCTACACCTTC.